This TCR beta chain came from a study of T cells in localized non-small cell lung cancer. The repertoire was sequenced with immunoSEQ multiplex PCR; TCRdb's copy has only in-frame clones and lacks some. The table lists tens of thousands of clones, roughly 86% of them singletons. General study points: Among the top 100 tumor clones, a median about 58 appeared in adjacent lung.

The germline V gene has CDR1 SGHAT and CDR2 FQNNGV. This CDR3 contains 14 residues. The ends were cut back, 3 bases at V and 4 bases at J, with 13 bases in the middle. Note on this clone: Its antigen is unknown.

The material sequenced was peripheral blood, taken before any cancer treatment. This TCR came from a man aged 35 to 69 with stage I lung adenocarcinoma. The J gene is TRBJ2-7, the V gene TRBV11-2; the D is unclear. For the CDR3, the DNA is TGTGCCAGCAGCTTTGCACGGAGAAGTTACGAGCAGTACTTC. Translation: CASSFARRSYEQYF.